Following are 20 T cell receptor beta chains from one sample sequenced in a study of OX40 agonist ivuxolimab in advanced cancers. Here immunoSEQ multiplex PCR was the method, and the copy in TCRdb shows in-frame clones only, minus some. The data show 100,000 to 150,000 clones, about nine tenths seen once. Material: CD4+ or CD8+ T cells sorted from blood, obtained in a trial of the OX40 agonist ivuxolimab. The source of these receptors is an adult with an advanced solid tumor such as melanoma, head and neck, liver or kidney cancer.

The rearrangement uses TRBV27 and TRBJ2-3; D remains ambiguous. The V gene's germline CDR1 is MNHEY and CDR2 SMNVEV (reference sequence). This CDR3 region has 14 residues. Trimming left V 6 bases short and J 0 bases short, with 10 bases between. The chain's CDR3 is CASSPDYSTDTQYF. CDR3 bases: TGTGCCAGCAGCCCCGATTATAGCACAGATACGCAGTATTTT.

The chain couples TRBV27 to TRBJ1-5; TRBD1 might be the D (6 bases). This CDR3 is 15 amino acids long. Germline CDR1 and CDR2: MNHEY and SMNVEV (reference sequence). V lost 4 bases and J 0 bases, leaving 10 bases between the germline ends. The CDR3 DNA reads TGTGCCAGCAGTTCCTTGGACAGTAGCAATCAGCCCCAGCATTTT. This sequence encodes CASSSLDSSNQPQHF.

The gene calls are TRBV4-2 and TRBJ2-5; D is undetermined. The end of the DNA fits TRBJ2-7 better, so the J call may be wrong. The CDR3 extends over 13 amino acids. CDR1 LGHNA and CDR2 YNFKEQ come from the germline V gene. The CDR3 protein is CASSQDPGSEQYF. The CDR3 coding sequence is TGTGCCAGCAGCCAAGACCCGGGTTCCGAGCAGTACTTC.

The genes are TRBV5-1 and TRBJ2-1; 9 bases line up with TRBD1. J gave up 3 bases and V 4 bases, and 5 bases lay outside the gene matches. CDR3 length: 15 residues. The germline V gene encodes CDR1 SGHRS and CDR2 YFSETQ. The CDR3 spells CASSEGTGYYNEQFF. CDR3 DNA sequence: TGCGCCAGCAGCGAAGGGACAGGGTACTACAATGAGCAGTTCTTC.

The rearrangement uses TRBV6-5 and TRBJ2-7; 8 bases map to TRBD2. The V gene's germline CDR1 is MNHEY and CDR2 SVGAGI. The CDR3 length is 15 residues. J lost 0 bases, V lost 2 bases, and 3 bases had no gene match. The CDR3 coding sequence is TGTGCCAGCAGTTACGGAAGCGGGAGCTCCTACGAGCAGTACTTC. Translating it yields CASSYGSGSSYEQYF.

This rearrangement joins TRBV5-5 to TRBJ2-1; TRBD1 matches 9 bases. Losses at the gene ends were 4 bases for V and 5 bases for J; bases not matched to a gene: 7. CDR1 is SGHKS, CDR2 YYEKEE, per germline (reference sequence). This CDR3 region has 15 residues. The CDR3 spells CASSPEGQGDNEQFF. The CDR3 DNA reads TGTGCCAGCAGCCCGGAGGGACAGGGTGACAATGAGCAGTTCTTC.

The chain links TRBV9 to TRBJ2-3; D remains unclear. This CDR3 is built from 12 residues. From germline, CDR1 is SGDLS and CDR2 YYNGEE. V was cut by 0 bases and J by 5 bases, with 4 bases left in between. In DNA form, the CDR3 reads TGTGCCAGCAGCGTAGATCAAGATACGCAGTATTTT. It specifies CASSVDQDTQYF.

The chain is built from TRBV5-4 and TRBJ2-5, with D possibly being TRBD2 (6 bases). V was shortened by 1 base and J by 6 bases, with 10 bases between the two germline ends. The V gene's germline CDR1 is SGHNT and CDR2 YYREEE (reference sequence). There are 13 residues in the CDR3. CDR3 in DNA: TGTGCCAGCAGCTTGACGGGGGTTAAGACCCAGTACTTC. Its translation is CASSLTGVKTQYF.

This chain links TRBV6-1 with TRBJ1-5; tentatively, D is TRBD1 (5 bases). In germline, CDR1 is MNHNS, CDR2 SASEGT. V was trimmed by 4 bases and J by 4 bases, leaving 11 bases between them. The CDR3 runs 14 residues. DNA for the CDR3: TGTGCCAGCAGTGGGGGGGTTGGGAATCAGCCCCAGCATTTT. It specifies CASSGGVGNQPQHF.

This clone appeared once. The chain recombines TRBV6-5 with TRBJ1-2; D gene ambiguous. The germline V gene encodes CDR1 MNHEY and CDR2 SVGAGI. V was cut by 2 bases and J by 0 bases, with 13 bases left in between. This CDR3 contains 16 residues. CDR3: CASSYQTHGPNYGYTF. CDR3 nucleotides: TGTGCCAGCAGTTACCAAACCCACGGTCCTAACTATGGCTACACCTTC.

A note on this clone: The same CDR3 is also encoded by other DNA sequences in this sample. The rearrangement links TRBV19 to TRBJ2-1, with 11 positions matching TRBD2. Germline CDR1 LNHDA, CDR2 SQIVND (reference sequence). This CDR3 is 14 amino acids long. Trimming removed 1 base from V and 9 bases from J; junction bases left unmatched: 2. In nucleotides, the CDR3 is TGTGCCAGTAGTATAGTGGGACTAGCGGTTGAGCAGTTCTTC. This encodes CASSIVGLAVEQFF. The full variable domain, its missing parts supplied by reference TRBV19 and TRBJ2-1, is DGGITQSPKYLFRKEGQNVTLSCEQNLNHDAMYWYRQDPGQGLRLIYYSQIVNDFQKGDIAEGYSVSREKKESFPLTVTSAQKNPTAFYLCASSIVGLAVEQFFGPGTRLTVL.

This rearrangement joins TRBV28 to TRBJ1-2; 7 bases fit TRBD1. This CDR3 has 15 residues. After removal of 4 bases from V and 2 bases from J, the junction contained 7 bases not matched to a gene. CDR1 and CDR2 (germline): MDHEN, SYDVKM. Here the CDR3 DNA reads TGTGCCAGCAGTTCTCAAGGGGGCGGCAACTATGGCTACACCTTC. It specifies CASSSQGGGNYGYTF.

The V and J genes are TRBV11-3 and TRBJ2-7, with D tentatively TRBD1 (5 bases). The CDR3 spans 14 residues. The germline gives CDR1 SGHNT, CDR2 YENEEA. The V and J ends lost 5 bases and 0 bases respectively, with 11 bases between them. CDR3 loop: CASSMTVASYEQYF. The DNA for the CDR3 is TGTGCCAGCAGCATGACAGTCGCCTCCTACGAGCAGTACTTC.

This chain connects TRBV9 to TRBJ2-5; 7 positions agree with TRBD2. The J segment lost 4 bases and the V segment lost 0 bases, leaving 6 bases of the junction unmatched. The germline V gene has CDR1 SGDLS and CDR2 YYNGEE. The CDR3 runs to 15 residues. In DNA, the CDR3 is TGTGCCAGCAGCGTAGTCGCGGGAGTGGGAGAGACCCAGTACTTC. Encoded protein: CASSVVAGVGETQYF. The full variable domain, with the rest looked up from reference TRBV9 and TRBJ2-5, is DSGVTQTPKHLITATGQRVTLRCSPRSGDLSVYWYQQSLDQGLQFLIQYYNGEERAKGNILERFSAQQFPDLHSELNLSSLELGDSALYFCASSVVAGVGETQYFGPGTRLLVL.

The chain links TRBV7-9 to TRBJ1-5; 8 bases fit TRBD1. V trimming: 5 bases; J trimming: 4 bases; junction bases outside the gene matches: 1. Per germline, CDR1 SEHNR and CDR2 FQNEAQ (reference sequence). This CDR3 region has 13 residues. CDR3 DNA sequence: TGTGCCAGCAGCACAGGGGGAAATCAGCCCCAGCATTTT. Amino acid sequence: CASSTGGNQPQHF.

The gene calls are TRBV28 and TRBJ2-3, with a weak D call TRBD2 (5 bases). CDR1 and CDR2 (germline): MDHEN, SYDVKM. V was pared by 6 bases and J by 8 bases, with 15 bases between. The CDR3 is made up of 13 amino acids. CDR3 bases: TGTGCCAGCAGGCGGACTCCAGGCGTTACGCAGTATTTT. Amino acid sequence: CASRRTPGVTQYF. Complete variable domain (other parts from reference TRBV28 and TRBJ2-3): DVKVTQSSRYLVKRTGEKVFLECVQDMDHENMFWYRQDPGLGLRLIYFSYDVKMKEKGDIPEGYSVSREKKERFSLILESASTNQTSMYLCASRRTPGVTQYFGPGTRLTVL.

Here the CDR3 reads CASSEERKREVTDTQYF. Written as DNA, the CDR3 is TGTGCCAGCAGTGAAGAACGTAAGCGGGAGGTAACAGATACGCAGTATTTT. The chain has TRBV6-1 and TRBJ2-3, with TRBD2 matching 9 bases. Germline V lookup: CDR1 MNHNS, CDR2 SASEGT. This CDR3 has 17 amino acids. Germline trimming cut 1 base from V and 3 bases from J; bases unmatched to any gene: 8.

The rearrangement joins TRBV2 to TRBJ1-5, with D unresolved. This CDR3 comprises 12 residues. V was cut by 4 bases and J by 11 bases, with 12 bases left in between. The germline CDR1 and CDR2 sequences are SNHLY and FYNNEI. This CDR3 is CASSGPGGAQHF. Written as DNA, the CDR3 is TGTGCCAGCAGTGGACCGGGAGGAGCCCAGCATTTT.

CDR3 region: CASSRQYYAGANVLTF. The CDR3 DNA follows: TGTGCCAGCAGTAGACAGTACTACGCTGGGGCCAACGTCCTGACTTTC. This sequence joins TRBV6-6 and TRBJ2-6; perhaps TRBD1 as D (5 bases). V was trimmed by 5 bases and J by 2 bases, leaving 13 bases between them. This CDR3 contains 16 residues. The germline gives CDR1 MNHNY, CDR2 SVGAGI (reference sequence).

The genes are TRBV27 and TRBJ2-2; D is ambiguous. Germline CDR1 is MNHEY and CDR2 is SMNVEV (reference sequence). Trimming removed 2 bases at V and 2 bases at J, with 3 bases between. There are 13 residues in the CDR3. Here the CDR3 reads CASSLPNTGELFF. The CDR3 nucleotides read TGTGCCAGCAGTTTACCCAACACCGGGGAGCTGTTTTTT.